The sequence of this T cell receptor (beta chain) was determined in a study of post-analysis software for immune sequencing data. Included in the TCR beta cDNA libraries were unique molecular identifiers. Yield was 500,000 to 600,000 cDNA molecules from roughly 0.93 to 9.6 million T cells. TCRdb re-called the PCR reads with MiXCR, one entry per CDR3 protein. The sample has around 440,000 distinct CDR3 sequences; less than 45% are singletons. In the case of this clonotype: As yet, its antigen is unknown.

Study findings and constraints: The study found TRBV5-6, TRBV5-1 and TRBV20-1 among five TRBV segments more frequent in patients than controls. Controls' normalized Chao1 diversity significantly exceeded that of multiple sclerosis patients.

Germline CDR1 reads LGHNT; CDR2 reads FRNRAP. The CDR3 sequence is 17 residues long. J lost 0 bases, V lost 3 bases, and 7 bases had no gene match. The receptor was derived from a girl aged 10 to 17 with multiple sclerosis. The J gene is TRBJ2-2, the V gene TRBV12-5, with 7 bases identical to TRBD1. Sequencing was performed on blood. CDR3 sequence: CASGFRDRVANTGELFF. For the CDR3, the DNA is TGTGCTAGTGGTTTCCGAGACAGGGTCGCGAACACCGGGGAGCTGTTTTTT.